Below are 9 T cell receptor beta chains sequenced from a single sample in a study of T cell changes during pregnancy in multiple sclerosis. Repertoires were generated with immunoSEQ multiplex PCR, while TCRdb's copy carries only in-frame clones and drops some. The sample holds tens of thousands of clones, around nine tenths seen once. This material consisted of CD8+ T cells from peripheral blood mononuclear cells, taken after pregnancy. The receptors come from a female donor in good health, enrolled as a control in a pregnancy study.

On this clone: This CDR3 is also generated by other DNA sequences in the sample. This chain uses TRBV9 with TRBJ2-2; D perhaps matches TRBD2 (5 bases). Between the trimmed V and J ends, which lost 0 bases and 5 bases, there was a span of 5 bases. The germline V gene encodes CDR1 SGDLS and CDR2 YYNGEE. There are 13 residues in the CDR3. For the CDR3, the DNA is TGTGCCAGCAGCGTAGGCGGGACCGGGGAGCTGTTTTTT. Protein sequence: CASSVGGTGELFF.

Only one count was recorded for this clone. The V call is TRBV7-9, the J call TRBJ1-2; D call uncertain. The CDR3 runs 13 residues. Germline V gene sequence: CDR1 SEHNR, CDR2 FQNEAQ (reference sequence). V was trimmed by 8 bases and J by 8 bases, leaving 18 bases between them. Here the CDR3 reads CASAGITLVGYTF. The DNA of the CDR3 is TGTGCCAGCGCCGGGATCACCCTCGTCGGCTACACCTTC.

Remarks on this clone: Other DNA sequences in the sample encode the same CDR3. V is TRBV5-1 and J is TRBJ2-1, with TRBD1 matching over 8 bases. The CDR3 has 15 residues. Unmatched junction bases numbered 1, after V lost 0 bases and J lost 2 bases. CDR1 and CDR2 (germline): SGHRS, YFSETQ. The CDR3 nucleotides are TGCGCCAGCAGCTTGGCACAGGGGGCCTACAATGAGCAGTTCTTC. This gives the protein CASSLAQGAYNEQFF.

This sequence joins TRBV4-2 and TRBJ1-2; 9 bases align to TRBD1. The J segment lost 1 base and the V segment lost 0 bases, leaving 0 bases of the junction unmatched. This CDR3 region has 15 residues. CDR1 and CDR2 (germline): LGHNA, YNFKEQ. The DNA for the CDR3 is TGTGCCAGCAGCCAAGAGGGACAGGGTAACTATGGCTACACCTTC. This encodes CASSQEGQGNYGYTF.

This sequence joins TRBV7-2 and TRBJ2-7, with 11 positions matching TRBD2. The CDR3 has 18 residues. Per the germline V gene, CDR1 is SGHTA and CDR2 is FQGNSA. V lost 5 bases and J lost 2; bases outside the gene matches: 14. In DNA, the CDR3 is TGTGCCAGCAGCCTCCCTCTAGCGGGGGGCAGTTCGGCCTACGAGCAGTACTTC. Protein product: CASSLPLAGGSSAYEQYF.

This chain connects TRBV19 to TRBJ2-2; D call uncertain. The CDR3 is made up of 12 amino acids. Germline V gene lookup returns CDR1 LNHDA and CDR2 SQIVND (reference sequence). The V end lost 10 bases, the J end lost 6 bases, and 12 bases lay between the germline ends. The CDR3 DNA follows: TGTGCCACCTCCTTGGGCGCCGGGGAGCTGTTTTTT. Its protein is CATSLGAGELFF. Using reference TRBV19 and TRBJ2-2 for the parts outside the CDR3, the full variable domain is DGGITQSPKYLFRKEGQNVTLSCEQNLNHDAMYWYRQDPGQGLRLIYYSQIVNDFQKGDIAEGYSVSREKKESFPLTVTSAQKNPTAFYLCATSLGAGELFFGEGSRLTVL.

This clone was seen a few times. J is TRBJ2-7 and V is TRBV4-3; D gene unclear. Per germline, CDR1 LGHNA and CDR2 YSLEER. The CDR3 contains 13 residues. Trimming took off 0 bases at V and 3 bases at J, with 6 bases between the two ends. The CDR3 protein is CASSQDAGYEQYF. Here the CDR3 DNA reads TGCGCCAGCAGCCAAGATGCAGGCTACGAGCAGTACTTC.

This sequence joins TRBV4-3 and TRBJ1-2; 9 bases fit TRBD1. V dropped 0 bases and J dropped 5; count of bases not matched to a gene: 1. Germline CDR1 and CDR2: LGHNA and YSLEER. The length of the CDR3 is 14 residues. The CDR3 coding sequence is TGCGCCAGCAGCCAAGAAGGGACAGGGTATGGCTACACCTTC. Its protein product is CASSQEGTGYGYTF.

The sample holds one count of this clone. The CDR3 bases are TGTGCCAGCAGCCTAGGGTGGTTGGGACAGGAGTCCCTAAGCTACACCTTC. Residues: CASSLGWLGQESLSYTF. This chain uses TRBV11-1 with TRBJ1-2; 8 nucleotides align to TRBD1. The CDR3 is made up of 17 amino acids. After removal of 5 bases from V and 9 bases from J, the junction contained 20 bases not matched to a gene. Germline V gene data show CDR1 as SGHAT and CDR2 as FQDESV (reference sequence).